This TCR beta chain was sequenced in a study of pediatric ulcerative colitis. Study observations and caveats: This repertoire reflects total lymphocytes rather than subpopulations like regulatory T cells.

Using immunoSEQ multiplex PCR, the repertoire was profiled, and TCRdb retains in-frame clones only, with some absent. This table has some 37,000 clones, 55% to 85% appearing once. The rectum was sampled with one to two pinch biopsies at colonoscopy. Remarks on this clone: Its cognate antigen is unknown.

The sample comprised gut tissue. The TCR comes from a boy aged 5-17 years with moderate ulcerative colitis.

This CDR3 reads CASSATSGRGTDTQYF. CDR3 in DNA: TGCGCCAGCAGCGCCACTAGCGGGAGGGGCACAGATACGCAGTATTTT. The chain employs TRBV5-1 and TRBJ2-3; 13 bases agree with TRBD2. This CDR3 comprises 16 residues. V lost 4 bases and J lost 1; bases outside the gene matches: 3. Germline CDR1 reads SGHRS; CDR2 reads YFSETQ.